The 29 T cell receptor beta chains given below trace back to one sample, sequenced in a study of technical replicates of blood from a handful of donors. The table came from immunoSEQ multiplex PCR; TCRdb's copy has only in-frame clones and leaves some out. Here the sample spans around 53,000 clones, about 93% being singletons. The sample consisted of PBMCs. These receptors came from a human donor in good health. Some clones in this sample may be carry-over from other donors' samples.

In its sample, this clone was seen once. The chain uses TRBV25-1 and TRBJ2-5, with 8 bases fitting TRBD1. The CDR3 totals 15 residues. Germline assignment: CDR1 MGHDK and CDR2 SYGVNS. V was clipped by 3 bases and J by 1 base; unmatched bases: 4. The CDR3 protein is CASSDRTGFQETQYF. The CDR3, as DNA: TGTGCCAGCAGTGATCGGACAGGGTTCCAAGAGACCCAGTACTTC. The whole variable domain, filled in from reference TRBV25-1 and TRBJ2-5, reads EADIYQTPRYLVIGTGKKITLECSQTMGHDKMYWYQQDPGMELHLIHYSYGVNSTEKGDLSSESTVSRIRTEHFPLTLESARPSHTSQYLCASSDRTGFQETQYFGPGTRLLVL.

The rearrangement links TRBV2 to TRBJ1-5; D not resolved. Trimming removed 7 bases from V and 2 bases from J, with 6 bases in between. This CDR3 comprises 12 residues. From germline, CDR1 is SNHLY and CDR2 FYNNEI. As DNA, the CDR3 is TGTGCCAGCAATGGAGGCAATCAGCCCCAGCATTTT. Protein product: CASNGGNQPQHF.

This sequence joins TRBV2 and TRBJ1-1; D gene uncertain. The CDR3 loop spans 14 amino acids. Per germline, CDR1 SNHLY and CDR2 FYNNEI. Trimming cost V 2 bases and J 3 bases, with 10 bases left between them. The CDR3 region is CASSERASHTEAFF. CDR3 bases: TGTGCCAGCAGTGAACGCGCGAGTCACACTGAAGCTTTCTTT.

V is TRBV2 and J is TRBJ2-5; possibly TRBD1 for D (5 bases). Germline V gene sequence: CDR1 SNHLY, CDR2 FYNNEI. The V gene lost 6 bases and the J gene lost 2 bases, with 13 bases spanning the gap. The CDR3 totals 14 residues. The CDR3 DNA is TGTGCCAGCAGCAGGGCCTCGACACAAGAGACCCAGTACTTC. As protein: CASSRASTQETQYF.

This clone was counted only a few times. V is TRBV6-5 and J is TRBJ2-7; D is perhaps TRBD1 (6 bases). This CDR3 has 10 residues. V lost 6 bases and J lost 12, with 12 bases in between. Germline values: CDR1 MNHEY, CDR2 SVGAGI. The CDR3 sequence: CASSETGRYF. For the CDR3, the DNA is TGTGCCAGCAGCGAGACAGGTAGGTACTTC.

This clone was observed once. This CDR3 reads CASSQEHKTGGDYNEQFF. CDR3 coding DNA: TGTGCCAGCAGCCAAGAGCATAAGACAGGGGGCGATTACAATGAGCAGTTCTTC. The genes are TRBV4-2 and TRBJ2-1; 10 bases match TRBD1. CDR3 length: 18 residues. Germline V gene sequence: CDR1 LGHNA, CDR2 YNFKEQ. V was pared by 0 bases and J by 4 bases, with 9 bases of the junction left unmatched.

This chain connects TRBV7-9 to TRBJ1-2, with D unresolved. The germline gives CDR1 SEHNR, CDR2 FQNEAQ (reference sequence). There are 14 residues in the CDR3. V shed 4 bases and J shed 4 bases, with 13 bases lying between them. CDR3 bases: TGTGCCAGCAGCTCCCTCGGGGTAGGCTATGGCTACACCTTC. As protein: CASSSLGVGYGYTF. Using reference TRBV7-9 and TRBJ1-2 for the parts outside the CDR3, the full variable domain is DTGVSQNPRHKITKRGQNVTFRCDPISEHNRLYWYRQTLGQGPEFLTYFQNEAQLEKSRLLSDRFSAERPKGSFSTLEIQRTEQGDSAMYLCASSSLGVGYGYTFGSGTRLTVV.

The chain carries TRBV7-8 and TRBJ1-5; no definite D call. The CDR3 sequence is 14 residues long. Germline V gene lookup returns CDR1 SGHVS and CDR2 FQNEAQ. V was clipped by 5 bases and J by 3 bases, with 11 bases between them. CDR3 amino acids: CASSVNGANQPQHF. The CDR3 DNA sequence: TGTGCCAGCAGCGTAAATGGAGCCAATCAGCCCCAGCATTTT.

This rearrangement joins TRBV7-9 to TRBJ2-1; maybe TRBD1 (6 bases). The CDR3 spans 12 residues. Germline CDR1 reads SEHNR; CDR2 reads FQNEAQ (reference sequence). Trimming shortened V by 7 bases and J by 7 bases, and 11 bases separated the two germline ends. The DNA of the CDR3 is TGTGCCAGCACCAGGGGTTTGAATGAGCAGTTCTTC. Its translation is CASTRGLNEQFF.

Here the CDR3 reads CASSQDWAANTEAFF. CDR3 coding DNA: TGTGCCAGCAGCCAAGACTGGGCAGCGAACACTGAAGCTTTCTTT. This chain joins TRBV14 and TRBJ1-1; D unresolved. CDR1 is SGHDN, CDR2 FVKESK, per germline. The CDR3 runs to 15 residues. Trimming cost V 0 bases and J 1 base, with 9 bases left between them.

The chain has TRBV19 and TRBJ2-2; D remains unclear. Germline-derived CDR1 and CDR2 are LNHDA and SQIVND (reference sequence). CDR3 length: 16 amino acids. With 0 bases removed from V and 0 bases from J, the gap between germline ends came to 8 bases. The CDR3 DNA is TGTGCCAGTAGTATAGAAGGAGCCACGAACACCGGGGAGCTGTTTTTT. Translating gives CASSIEGATNTGELFF. Full variable domain (rest looked up from reference TRBV19 and TRBJ2-2): DGGITQSPKYLFRKEGQNVTLSCEQNLNHDAMYWYRQDPGQGLRLIYYSQIVNDFQKGDIAEGYSVSREKKESFPLTVTSAQKNPTAFYLCASSIEGATNTGELFFGEGSRLTVL.

V and J are TRBV6-5 and TRBJ1-2; no reliable D call. V was shortened by 2 bases and J by 5 bases, with 6 bases between the two germline ends. CDR3 length equals 12 residues. The germline V gene encodes CDR1 MNHEY and CDR2 SVGAGI. CDR3 loop: CASSYRGYGYTF. The CDR3 nucleotides are TGTGCCAGCAGTTACCGGGGTTATGGCTACACCTTC.

The rearrangement uses TRBV7-9 and TRBJ2-5; TRBD2 agrees at 7 bases. The junction had 15 bases not matched to a gene; V was cut back by 3 bases and J by 5 bases. The CDR3 spans 17 residues. Germline loops: CDR1 SEHNR, CDR2 FQNEAQ (reference sequence). For the CDR3, the DNA is TGTGCCAGCAGCTTCGGACCGAATCCGGGGGGTAGGGAGACCCAGTACTTC. This gives the protein CASSFGPNPGGRETQYF.

The rearrangement uses TRBV6-5 and TRBJ1-2; D possibly corresponds to TRBD1 (6 bases). CDR1 MNHEY and CDR2 SVGAGI come from the germline V gene. The CDR3 totals 12 residues. The germline V and J ends were trimmed by 11 bases and 7 bases, with 17 bases remaining between them. The CDR3 region is CAARDTLFGYTF. CDR3 nucleotide sequence: TGTGCCGCCCGGGACACCCTTTTTGGCTACACCTTC.

This rearrangement joins TRBV30 to TRBJ2-7; possibly TRBD2 for D (6 bases). Trimming removed 0 bases from V and 0 bases from J, with 12 bases in between. The germline V gene has CDR1 GTSNPN and CDR2 SVGIG (reference sequence). The CDR3 sequence is 15 residues long. CDR3 in DNA: TGTGCCTGGAGTGTACTGGCGGGAAGCTCCTACGAGCAGTACTTC. Its protein product is CAWSVLAGSSYEQYF.

This clone was observed a handful of times. Germline and junction disagree at one end, which may indicate a read error. The V gene is TRBV11-1, the J gene TRBJ2-2; D gene ambiguous. This CDR3 spans 14 amino acids. Germline CDR1 is SGHAT and CDR2 is FQDESV (reference sequence). CDR3 amino acids: CASSEFENAGELFF. CDR3 nucleotides: TGTGCCAGCAGCGAGTTTGAGAACGCCGGGGAGCTGTTTTTT.

This chain joins TRBV19 and TRBJ1-2, with TRBD1 matching 7 bases. The CDR3 has 15 residues. The V gene's germline CDR1 is LNHDA and CDR2 SQIVND (reference sequence). Trimming removed 1 base from V and 5 bases from J; junction bases left unmatched: 7. The CDR3 nucleotides are TGTGCCAGTAGTATAGGTGGAGGGGGCGCTTATGGCTACACCTTC. This encodes CASSIGGGGAYGYTF.

The chain has TRBV5-1 and TRBJ1-5, with D possibly TRBD1 on 6 matching bases. CDR3 size: 15 residues. The V gene's germline CDR1 is SGHRS and CDR2 YFSETQ. Trimming stripped 3 bases from V and 7 bases from J, with 17 bases between. CDR3 in amino acids: CASSSGTPEGQPQHF. The CDR3 coding sequence is TGCGCCAGCAGCTCCGGGACACCCGAGGGACAGCCCCAGCATTTT.

The V gene is TRBV19, the J gene TRBJ2-2; D is possibly TRBD2 (7 bases). The V end lost 3 bases, the J end lost 2 bases, and 13 bases lay between the germline ends. CDR1 and CDR2 from the germline V gene are LNHDA and SQIVND (reference sequence). The CDR3 is 16 residues long. This CDR3 is CASSIRSGGNTGELFF. CDR3 nucleotide sequence: TGTGCCAGTAGTATTAGGTCGGGGGGCAACACCGGGGAGCTGTTTTTT.

The chain is built from TRBV13 and TRBJ2-1; D is perhaps TRBD2 (5 bases). The CDR3 runs to 14 residues. The germline V gene has CDR1 PRHDT and CDR2 FYEKMQ (reference sequence). Between the trimmed V and J ends, which lost 2 bases and 2 bases, there was a span of 7 bases. The CDR3 nucleotides are TGTGCCAGCAGCTTACGTAGCGCCTACAATGAGCAGTTCTTC. Translation gives CASSLRSAYNEQFF.

This clone was seen a few times. J is TRBJ1-1 and V is TRBV30; D is perhaps TRBD1 (5 bases). The V gene's germline CDR1 is GTSNPN and CDR2 SVGIG (reference sequence). The CDR3 has 12 residues. Trimming stripped 1 base from V and 5 bases from J, with 8 bases between. Written as DNA, the CDR3 is TGTGCCTGGAGTGCTCAGGGAACTGAAGCTTTCTTT. This translates into CAWSAQGTEAFF.

CDR3 bases: TGCGCCAGCAGCCCGACAGGCTACACATTAGAGGGCTACACCTTC. Translated, it gives CASSPTGYTLEGYTF. The chain links TRBV4-3 to TRBJ1-2; tentatively, D is TRBD1 (6 bases). Germline V gives CDR1 LGHNA, CDR2 YSLEER. The length of the CDR3 is 15 residues. With 4 bases removed from V and 8 bases from J, the gap between germline ends came to 20 bases.

This clone was detected a few times. The rearrangement joins TRBV7-9 to TRBJ2-5, with TRBD1 matching 11 bases. The CDR3 has 19 amino acids. The J segment lost 4 bases and the V segment lost 5 bases, leaving 18 bases of the junction unmatched. Germline values: CDR1 SEHNR, CDR2 FQNEAQ (reference sequence). The CDR3 here is CASSMGGSRDRGARETQYF. The DNA of the CDR3 is TGTGCCAGCAGCATGGGAGGGTCCCGGGACAGGGGGGCAAGAGAGACCCAGTACTTC.

This chain links TRBV7-9 with TRBJ2-3; 7 nucleotides agree with TRBD1. The CDR3 is 14 amino acids. J gave up 4 bases and V 1 base, and 2 bases lay outside the gene matches. CDR1 SEHNR and CDR2 FQNEAQ come from the germline V gene (reference sequence). The CDR3 sequence: CASSLDRGSDTQYF. The CDR3 DNA is TGTGCCAGCAGCTTAGACAGGGGATCAGATACGCAGTATTTT.

This clone was recorded once. The rearrangement joins TRBV18 to TRBJ1-2; TRBD1 matches at 7 bases. V was pared by 4 bases and J by 4 bases, with 9 bases of the junction left unmatched. This CDR3 spans 15 amino acids. CDR1 and CDR2 from the germline V gene are KGHSH and LQKENI. CDR3 bases: TGTGCCAGCTCACAGTTGGGACAGCCATCCTATGGCTACACCTTC. Its protein is CASSQLGQPSYGYTF.

The chain links TRBV11-2 to TRBJ2-3; no clear D gene. The germline V gene has CDR1 SGHAT and CDR2 FQNNGV. The CDR3 covers 12 residues. Trimming shortened V by 3 bases and J by 2 bases, and 3 bases separated the two germline ends. The CDR3 region has the DNA TGTGCCAGCAGCTTGTACACAGATACGCAGTATTTT. Translating it yields CASSLYTDTQYF.

This CDR3 reads CASSAGTPWFGEKLFF. CDR3 in DNA: TGTGCCAGCAGCGCAGGGACACCCTGGTTCGGTGAAAAACTGTTTTTT. The chain employs TRBV9 and TRBJ1-4; a possible D gene is TRBD1 (6 bases). Germline CDR1 and CDR2: SGDLS and YYNGEE. Trimming pared 3 bases from V and 7 bases from J, leaving 19 bases between. The CDR3 is 16 amino acids.

J is TRBJ2-7 and V is TRBV5-5, with D possibly TRBD2 on 6 matching bases. CDR1 SGHKS and CDR2 YYEKEE come from the germline V gene (reference sequence). Trimming removed 0 bases at V and 2 bases at J, with 9 bases between. The CDR3 has 14 amino acids. For the CDR3, the DNA is TGTGCCAGCAGCTTGGAGCAGCGGGCCTACGAGCAGTACTTC. This codes for CASSLEQRAYEQYF.

The chain employs TRBV5-5 and TRBJ2-2; 9 nucleotides agree with TRBD1. There are 15 residues in the CDR3. V shed 5 bases and J 1 base; nucleotides not matched to a gene: 3. CDR1 is SGHKS, CDR2 YYEKEE, per germline (reference sequence). The CDR3 coding sequence is TGTGCCAGCAGGTGGGGACAGGGGAACACCGGGGAGCTGTTTTTT. As protein: CASRWGQGNTGELFF.